A selection of T cell receptor beta chains follows, all from one sample in a study of shared clonotypes between healthy human individuals. Libraries were prepared by immunoSEQ multiplex PCR; TCRdb keeps only in-frame clonotypes and omits some of them. This repertoire shows over a million clones, over 95% found once; its top ten account for over 1%. The specimen sequenced was naive CD4+ T cells sorted from blood. These TCRs come from a man aged 30 to 39 in good health. Each CDR3 is given with its conserved first and last residue. A D gene is named only where the DNA matches it firmly. Where a row states a size, it is once, few, many or the class of an expanded clone; other rows omit it.

>.|TRBD1|TRBV7-2|TRBJ2-3
CASSFETGVKNTQYF
TGTGCCAGCAGCTTTGAGACAGGGGTAAAAAATACGCAGTATTTT
>.|TRBD2|TRBV19|TRBJ2-6
CASSRLAGALSGANVLTF
TGTGCCAGTAGTCGACTAGCGGGAGCCCTCTCTGGGGCCAACGTCCTGACTTTC
>.|.|TRBV5-5|TRBJ1-2
CASSLRSGGYTF
TGTGCCAGCAGCTTGCGGTCAGGAGGCTACACCTTC
>.|.|TRBV21-1|TRBJ2-1
CASSEQGDSYNEQFF
TGTGCCAGCAGCGAACAGGGGGACTCCTACAATGAGCAGTTCTTC
>.|TRBD1|TRBV5-1|TRBJ1-5
CASSSGTGGINQPQHF
TGCGCCAGCAGCAGCGGGACAGGGGGGATCAATCAGCCCCAGCATTTT
>once|.|TRBV2|TRBJ2-6
CASSEWLTSGANVLTF
TGTGCCAGCAGTGAATGGCTGACCTCCGGGGCCAACGTCCTGACTTTC
>.|.|TRBV5-4|TRBJ2-1
CASSLGAVGYNEQFF
TGTGCCAGCAGCTTGGGGGCAGTCGGATACAATGAGCAGTTCTTC
>.|TRBD2|TRBV6-1|TRBJ2-7
CASSALAGGPYEQYF
TGTGCCAGCAGTGCACTAGCGGGAGGGCCCTACGAGCAGTACTTC
>.|.|TRBV4-1|TRBJ2-7
CASSQVGKYEQYF
TGCGCCAGCAGCCAAGTAGGTAAATACGAGCAGTACTTC
>once|TRBD2|TRBV7-3|TRBJ2-1
CASSLDLAGGSNEQFF
TGTGCCAGCAGCCTAGATCTAGCGGGAGGGTCTAATGAGCAGTTCTTC
>.|.|TRBV19|TRBJ2-5
CASRAGTLQGTQYF
TGTGCCAGTAGAGCCGGGACACTCCAGGGGACCCAGTACTTC
>.|TRBD1|TRBV7-8|TRBJ2-7
CASGMRTGGSYEQYF
TGTGCCAGCGGAATGAGGACAGGGGGCTCCTACGAGCAGTACTTC
>.|.|TRBV7-2|TRBJ1-3
CASSFSTAGNTIYF
TGTGCCAGCAGCTTTTCGACAGCCGGAAACACCATATATTTT
>.|.|TRBV7-2|TRBJ2-7
CASSRSYEQYF
TGTGCCAGCAGCAGATCCTACGAGCAGTACTTC
>.|.|TRBV28|TRBJ1-1
CASAPPRGAVAFF
TGTGCCAGCGCTCCCCCCCGCGGGGCCGTCGCTTTCTTT
>once|TRBD1|TRBV11-3|TRBJ2-2
CASSATGVGTGELFF
TGTGCCAGCAGCGCTACAGGGGTTGGCACCGGGGAGCTGTTTTTT
>.|.|TRBV30|TRBJ2-5
CAWSQRFGETQYF
TGTGCCTGGAGTCAGCGGTTTGGGGAGACCCAGTACTTC
>once|TRBD2|TRBV27|TRBJ2-3
CASSSPGTSGSDTQYF
TGTGCCAGCAGTTCACCCGGGACTAGCGGTTCAGATACGCAGTATTTT
>.|TRBD2|TRBV5-1|TRBJ2-1
CASSGVAGNNEQFF
TGCGCCAGCAGCGGAGTAGCGGGTAACAATGAGCAGTTCTTC
>.|.|TRBV27|TRBJ1-2
CASSLLWGLDGYTF
TGTGCCAGCAGTTTATTGTGGGGTCTAGATGGCTACACCTTC
>.|.|TRBV7-8|TRBJ1-5
CASSSGSAGTNQPQHF
TGTGCCAGCAGCTCGGGTTCAGCGGGTACAAATCAGCCCCAGCATTTT
>.|.|TRBV11-2|TRBJ2-2
CASSSPGLTLTGELFF
TGTGCCAGCAGCTCCCCGGGACTGACTCTGACCGGGGAGCTGTTTTTT
>.|TRBD1|TRBV6-5|TRBJ1-1
CASSYRDRGPKTEAFF
TGTGCCAGCAGTTACAGGGACAGGGGGCCGAAGACTGAAGCTTTCTTT
>.|.|TRBV7-2|TRBJ2-7
CASSLLRLNYEQYF
TGTGCCAGCAGCTTATTAAGGCTGAACTACGAGCAGTACTTC
>.|TRBD2|TRBV7-2|TRBJ2-7
CASKPAGVANEQYF
TGTGCCAGCAAACCAGCGGGAGTGGCCAACGAGCAGTACTTC
>.|.|TRBV10-2|TRBJ2-3
CASSEVHRTDTQYF
TGCGCCAGCAGTGAAGTCCATCGCACAGATACGCAGTATTTT
>.|.|TRBV10-3|TRBJ2-7
CAIRGPSVGNEQYF
TGTGCCATCAGGGGACCATCAGTGGGAAACGAGCAGTACTTC
>.|.|TRBV28|TRBJ1-5
CASSTGIDSNQPQHF
TGTGCCAGCAGCACAGGGATTGATAGCAATCAGCCCCAGCATTTT
>.|TRBD2|TRBV27|TRBJ2-1
CASLRSGTYYNEQFF
TGTGCCAGCCTTAGAAGCGGGACCTATTACAATGAGCAGTTCTTC
>.|TRBD1|TRBV13|TRBJ1-3
CASSLQGGSGNTIYF
TGTGCCAGCAGCTTACAGGGGGGCTCTGGAAACACCATATATTTT
>.|TRBD2|TRBV9|TRBJ2-7
CASSVVAGGPYEQYF
TGTGCCAGCAGCGTAGTGGCGGGAGGACCCTACGAGCAGTACTTC
>once|.|TRBV18|TRBJ2-4
CASSPSLLAKNIQYF
TGTGCCAGCTCACCCTCCCTACTAGCCAAAAACATTCAGTACTTC
>.|TRBD2|TRBV5-1|TRBJ2-1
CASSLGRGRAFYNEQFF
TGCGCCAGCAGCTTGGGTCGAGGGAGGGCTTTCTACAATGAGCAGTTCTTC
>.|.|TRBV28|TRBJ2-1
CASSLHRFGSEQFF
TGTGCCAGCAGTTTACACAGGTTTGGGTCTGAGCAGTTCTTC
>once|.|TRBV30|TRBJ2-7
CAWAGGPYEQYF
TGTGCCTGGGCCGGGGGGCCTTACGAGCAGTACTTC
>.|.|TRBV6-5|TRBJ2-7
CASSIQGNEQYF
TGTGCCAGCAGCATACAGGGCAACGAGCAGTACTTC
>.|.|TRBV9|TRBJ1-3
CASSSRFYGNTIYF
TGTGCCAGCAGCAGCAGATTTTACGGAAACACCATATATTTT
>.|.|TRBV15|TRBJ2-5
CATSRGRILEETQYF
TGTGCCACCAGCAGAGGTCGAATCCTCGAAGAGACCCAGTACTTC
>.|.|TRBV27|TRBJ2-7
CASSLYPGASYEQYF
TGTGCCAGCAGTTTATATCCTGGGGCCTCCTACGAGCAGTACTTC
>.|.|TRBV7-6|TRBJ2-7
CASSLADSPNYEQYF
TGTGCCAGCAGCTTGGCGGACTCCCCAAATTACGAGCAGTACTTC
>.|.|TRBV28|TRBJ1-5
CASRIRPRTLEYSNQPQHF
TGTGCCAGCAGAATCCGACCGCGCACCCTGGAATATAGCAATCAGCCCCAGCATTTT
>.|.|TRBV5-1|TRBJ1-1
CASSWRDPKAEAFF
TGCGCCAGCAGCTGGCGGGACCCTAAGGCTGAAGCTTTCTTT
>.|.|TRBV5-4|TRBJ1-1
CASSRTPNTEAFF
TGTGCCAGCAGCCGCACACCGAACACTGAAGCTTTCTTT
>.|.|TRBV5-5|TRBJ2-2
CASSLIINTGELFF
TGTGCCAGCAGCTTGATTATTAACACCGGGGAGCTGTTTTTT
>once|TRBD1|TRBV5-6|TRBJ2-7
CASSLVDRASPYEQYF
TGTGCCAGCAGCTTGGTGGACAGGGCCTCCCCCTACGAGCAGTACTTC
>.|TRBD1|TRBV7-8|TRBJ1-4
CASSSRLGQGAGNEKLFF
TGTGCCAGCAGCTCTCGGTTGGGACAGGGGGCTGGTAATGAAAAACTGTTTTTT
>.|.|TRBV19|TRBJ2-1
CASSPRIRNEQFF
TGTGCCAGTAGTCCACGGATACGCAATGAGCAGTTCTTC
>once|.|TRBV2|TRBJ1-1
CASSPQGTNEAFF
TGTGCCAGCAGTCCACAGGGAACCAATGAAGCTTTCTTT
>once|TRBD1|TRBV7-9|TRBJ1-1
CASSAGTGGTEAFF
TGTGCCAGCAGCGCCGGGACAGGGGGCACTGAAGCTTTCTTT
>.|.|TRBV9|TRBJ2-1
CASSVGGPHEQFF
TGTGCCAGCAGCGTAGGGGGGCCCCATGAGCAGTTCTTC
>.|.|TRBV29-1|TRBJ1-3
CSVDPGSDTIYF
TGCAGCGTTGATCCCGGGTCGGACACCATATATTTT
>.|TRBD2|TRBV27|TRBJ2-3
CASSRPGLATDTQYF
TGTGCCAGCAGTCGACCGGGACTAGCGACAGATACGCAGTATTTT
>.|.|TRBV28|TRBJ2-7
CASSFRVQYEQYF
TGTGCCAGCAGTTTCCGGGTACAGTACGAGCAGTACTTC
>.|TRBD1|TRBV28|TRBJ2-7
CASRLTGPYEQYF
TGTGCCAGCAGGTTGACAGGGCCCTACGAGCAGTACTTC
>.|.|TRBV6-1|TRBJ1-5
CASSERTGTYSNQPQHF
TGTGCCAGCAGTGAAAGAACAGGCACTTATAGCAATCAGCCCCAGCATTTT